One sample yielded the 5 T cell receptor beta chains listed below, sequenced in a study of post-analysis software for immune sequencing data. General study findings and limits: Among 4 or 5 TRBV segments more frequent in patients than controls were TRBV5-6, TRBV5-1 and TRBV20-1.

Their antigen targets remain unknown. Sequencing libraries made from TCR beta cDNA carried unique molecular identifiers. TCRdb re-analysed the PCR reads in MiXCR, keeping a single row per CDR3 protein. The sample lists approximately 570,000 distinct CDR3 sequences; roughly 47% were seen once. Sequencing was carried out using blood. These receptors all stem from a girl between 10 and 17 years old with multiple sclerosis.

This clonotype was observed a handful of times. The rearrangement uses TRBV6-1 and TRBJ1-2, with D maybe TRBD1 (6 bases). This CDR3 is built from 15 residues. The germline CDR1 and CDR2 sequences are MNHNS and SASEGT. V shed 3 bases and J shed 2 bases, with 13 bases lying between them. The chain's CDR3 is CASSEGGRGNYGYTF. CDR3 bases: TGTGCCAGCAGTGAGGGGGGGCGCGGGAACTATGGCTACACCTTC.

The rearrangement joins TRBV10-1 to TRBJ2-7; 14 nucleotides align to TRBD2. V dropped 2 bases and J dropped 7; count of bases not matched to a gene: 4. The germline V gene encodes CDR1 WNHNN and CDR2 SYGVQD (reference sequence). The CDR3 is 15 amino acids. CDR3 nucleotide sequence: TGCGCCAGCAGTGAGGGGACTAGCGGGAGTAATGAGCAGTACTTC. Translation: CASSEGTSGSNEQYF.

This clonotype was seen a handful of times. CDR3 DNA sequence: TGTGCCAGCAGTTTGCAGGGAGAGGCAGATACGCAGTATTTT. It yields the protein CASSLQGEADTQYF. This chain joins TRBV12-3 or TRBV12-4 and TRBJ2-3; D could derive from TRBD1 or TRBD2 (5 bases each). This CDR3 has 14 amino acids. V lost 3 bases and J lost 4, with 11 bases in between.

This clonotype showed up just a few times. The rearrangement joins TRBV4-1 to TRBJ1-2; perhaps TRBD1 as D (5 bases). The ends were cut back, 5 bases at V and 0 bases at J, with 13 bases in the middle. The V gene's germline CDR1 is MGHRA and CDR2 YSYEKL. CDR3 size: 15 residues. This CDR3 reads CASSYETVANYGYTF. The CDR3 nucleotides read TGCGCCAGCAGCTACGAGACAGTTGCTAACTATGGCTACACCTTC.

This rearrangement joins TRBV12-5 to TRBJ1-5; D ambiguous. Per the germline V gene, CDR1 is LGHNT and CDR2 is FRNRAP. This CDR3 has 13 amino acids. Trimming shortened V by 6 bases and J by 4 bases, and 10 bases separated the two germline ends. CDR3 DNA: TGTGCTAGTGGGCGGGAAGGGAATCAGCCCCAGCATTTT. It specifies CASGREGNQPQHF.